These T cell receptor beta chains were read from a single sample in a study of PD-L1 blockade in urothelial cancer. Data came from immunoSEQ multiplex PCR; TCRdb stores just in-frame clones and leaves some out. The profile covers about 55,000 clones, with around 84% appearing a single time and 1% to 1.5% taken by the ten largest. The sample consisted of PBMCs, taken around atezolizumab (anti-PD-L1) treatment. These receptors all stem from a man in his fifties with urothelial cancer. The CDR3 runs from the conserved cysteine through the conserved F or W. Each record gives: V gene, D gene, J gene, clone size, CDR3 DNA, CDR3 protein. A D gene is named only where the DNA matches it firmly. Only some rows state a clone size, as once, few, many or a class for expanded clones.

V: TRBV7-2
D: TRBD1
J: TRBJ2-1
size: once
DNA: TGTGCCAGCAGCCTATTACCCGGGACAGCATACAATGAGCAGTTCTTC
CDR3: CASSLLPGTAYNEQFF

V: TRBV11-2
D: -
J: TRBJ2-7
size: -
DNA: TGTGCCAGCAGCTTAGGCCTGCGCACCTACGAGCAGTACTTC
CDR3: CASSLGLRTYEQYF

V: TRBV23-1
D: -
J: TRBJ1-4
size: -
DNA: TGCGCCAGCACCGAGGGGGGGTTTAATGAAAAACTGTTTTTT
CDR3: CASTEGGFNEKLFF

V: TRBV19
D: -
J: TRBJ1-3
size: -
DNA: TGTGCCAGTAGTACCTTCACAGGGTTGTATGGAAACACCATATATTTT
CDR3: CASSTFTGLYGNTIYF

V: TRBV4-1
D: -
J: TRBJ1-4
size: -
DNA: TGCGCCAGCAGCCAAGTAGAAGGGGCTATTAATGAAAAACTGTTTTTT
CDR3: CASSQVEGAINEKLFF

V: TRBV12-5
D: TRBD2
J: TRBJ2-1
size: -
DNA: TGTGCTAGTGGTTTGGCCCCACTCTCCTTACTAGCGGGCTCCTACAATGAGCAGTTCTTC
CDR3: CASGLAPLSLLAGSYNEQFF

V: TRBV14
D: -
J: TRBJ1-2
size: -
DNA: TGTGCCAGCAGCCAAGGGGAGCGACACTATGGCTACACCTTC
CDR3: CASSQGERHYGYTF

V: TRBV5-1
D: -
J: TRBJ1-1
size: few
DNA: TGCGCCAGCAGCTTGGGCAGGGGTTTGCACACTGAAGCTTTCTTT
CDR3: CASSLGRGLHTEAFF

V: TRBV7-9
D: TRBD1
J: TRBJ2-4
size: -
DNA: TGTGCCAGCAGCTTAGGCCAGGGGGCCCCAAACATTCAGTACTTC
CDR3: CASSLGQGAPNIQYF

V: TRBV6-1
D: -
J: TRBJ1-6
size: -
DNA: TGTGCCAGCAGTGAAGGGACAGCTCGTCAGTCCCTCCACTTT
CDR3: CASSEGTARQSLHF

V: TRBV19
D: TRBD2
J: TRBJ2-7
size: -
DNA: TGTGCCAGTAGCTCGGGACTAGCACAGTACTTC
CDR3: CASSSGLAQYF

V: TRBV2
D: -
J: TRBJ2-3
size: -
DNA: TGTGCCAGCAGTGATGACTGGGGGCGGTATTTT
CDR3: CASSDDWGRYF

V: TRBV9
D: -
J: TRBJ1-2
size: -
DNA: TGTGCCAGCAGCGTAAGTAGTAGCTACACCTTC
CDR3: CASSVSSSYTF

V: TRBV6-5
D: -
J: TRBJ2-6
size: once
DNA: TGTGCCAGCAGTTACTCAGGGGGTGCTGGGGCCAACGTCCTGACTTTC
CDR3: CASSYSGGAGANVLTF

V: TRBV29-1
D: -
J: TRBJ1-1
size: -
DNA: TGCAGCGTTGGACTTGTAAAGGGGGTGAACACTGAAGCTTTCTTT
CDR3: CSVGLVKGVNTEAFF

V: TRBV9
D: TRBD1
J: TRBJ2-2
size: -
DNA: TGTGCCAGCAGCGCTGCCGGGACAGGGGCCACCGGGGAGCTGTTTTTT
CDR3: CASSAAGTGATGELFF

V: TRBV9
D: -
J: TRBJ2-5
size: -
DNA: TGTGCCAGCAGCGTAGGGGTGAGGGAAGAGACCCAGTACTTC
CDR3: CASSVGVREETQYF

V: TRBV18
D: -
J: TRBJ2-5
size: -
DNA: TGTGCCAGCTCACCACAAACAGGAGTACAAGAGACCCAGTACTTC
CDR3: CASSPQTGVQETQYF

V: TRBV28
D: TRBD2
J: TRBJ2-3
size: once
DNA: TGTGCCAGCGGGACTAGCGGGAGGGGGCGCACAGATACGCAGTATTTT
CDR3: CASGTSGRGRTDTQYF

V: TRBV20-1
D: -
J: TRBJ1-2
size: -
DNA: TGCAGTGTCGGGAGAGAAAGCGGCTACACCTTC
CDR3: CSVGRESGYTF

V: TRBV18
D: -
J: TRBJ1-4
size: -
DNA: TGTGCCAGCTCCCAGTCGGGGGAAAAACTGTTTTTT
CDR3: CASSQSGEKLFF

V: TRBV7-8
D: -
J: TRBJ1-1
size: once
DNA: TGTGCCATCAGGGAGGGCACTGAAGCTTTCTTT
CDR3: CAIREGTEAFF

V: TRBV2
D: -
J: TRBJ2-1
size: -
DNA: TGTGCCAGCAGGGACAGTTTCTATGAGCAGTTCTTC
CDR3: CASRDSFYEQFF

V: TRBV4-1
D: TRBD1
J: TRBJ2-2
size: -
DNA: TGCGCCAGCAGCCCAGCAGGACAGGGTTATGACACCGGGGAGCTGTTTTTT
CDR3: CASSPAGQGYDTGELFF

V: TRBV5-1
D: TRBD2
J: TRBJ2-3
size: few
DNA: TGCGCCAGCAGCTGGGGACTAGCGGGGAGCACAGATACGCAGTATTTT
CDR3: CASSWGLAGSTDTQYF

V: TRBV7-3
D: TRBD1
J: TRBJ2-1
size: -
DNA: TGTGCCAGCAGCTCCTGGACAGGGGACAATGAGCAGTTCTTC
CDR3: CASSSWTGDNEQFF

V: TRBV27
D: -
J: TRBJ1-1
size: -
DNA: TGTGCCAGCAGTTCCCCAGGGTTGAACACTGAAGCTTTCTTT
CDR3: CASSSPGLNTEAFF

V: TRBV9
D: TRBD2
J: TRBJ2-5
size: few
DNA: TGTGCCAGCAGCGTAGTCAGCGGGGGGGCGCAAGAGACCCAGTACTTC
CDR3: CASSVVSGGAQETQYF

V: TRBV27
D: -
J: TRBJ2-1
size: -
DNA: TGTGCCAGCAGGAAGAGCAGGGCAGGCTCCTACAATGAGCAGTTCTTC
CDR3: CASRKSRAGSYNEQFF

V: TRBV28
D: -
J: TRBJ2-7
size: -
DNA: TGTGCCAGCAGTTTTCCCGGACAACTCTACGAGCAGTACTTC
CDR3: CASSFPGQLYEQYF

V: TRBV14
D: -
J: TRBJ2-3
size: -
DNA: TGTGCCAGCAGCCCTTACACAGATACGCAGTATTTT
CDR3: CASSPYTDTQYF

V: TRBV28
D: TRBD1
J: TRBJ2-3
size: -
DNA: TGTGCCAGCAGTCTGACAGGGGATAGCACAGATACGCAGTATTTT
CDR3: CASSLTGDSTDTQYF

V: TRBV29-1
D: TRBD2
J: TRBJ2-3
size: -
DNA: TGCAGCGTAGCGGGGGGCACAGATACGCAGTATTTT
CDR3: CSVAGGTDTQYF

V: TRBV11-2
D: -
J: TRBJ1-2
size: -
DNA: TGTGCCAGCAGCCCCTTGAGGGTCCATGGCTACACCTTC
CDR3: CASSPLRVHGYTF

V: TRBV30
D: -
J: TRBJ1-2
size: -
DNA: TGTGCCTGGAAGGAGGCGTGGGAGAACTATGGCTACACCTTC
CDR3: CAWKEAWENYGYTF

V: TRBV11-2
D: -
J: TRBJ1-5
size: -
DNA: TGTGCCAGCAGCTCCGGACAGATCAATCAGCCCCAGCATTTT
CDR3: CASSSGQINQPQHF

V: TRBV30
D: -
J: TRBJ2-1
size: -
DNA: TGTGCCTGGACGTCAGGGATCACCTACAATGAGCAGTTCTTC
CDR3: CAWTSGITYNEQFF

V: TRBV4-2
D: -
J: TRBJ1-5
size: -
DNA: TGTGCCAGCAGCCAAGATGGACAGAATCAGCCCCAGCATTTT
CDR3: CASSQDGQNQPQHF

V: TRBV21-1
D: -
J: TRBJ1-2
size: -
DNA: TGTGCCAGCAGCCTCGATTGTACCGGGTCTTCCTTTGGAAGCTATGGCTACACCTTC
CDR3: CASSLDCTGSSFGSYGYTF

V: TRBV4-3
D: -
J: TRBJ2-7
size: -
DNA: TGCGCCAGCAGCCGAACAGCGGACAGTTCCTACGAGCAGTACTTC
CDR3: CASSRTADSSYEQYF

V: TRBV15
D: TRBD1
J: TRBJ2-4
size: -
DNA: TGTGCCACCAGCAGAGAACCGAACAGGGGGAACATTCAGTACTTC
CDR3: CATSREPNRGNIQYF

V: TRBV5-4
D: -
J: TRBJ1-5
size: -
DNA: TGTGCCAGCAGCTTGTCAGGGAGCAATCAGCCCCAGCATTTT
CDR3: CASSLSGSNQPQHF

V: TRBV30
D: TRBD1
J: TRBJ1-1
size: -
DNA: TGTGCCTGGAGCAATAGGGGGCTGGCTGAAGCTTTCTTT
CDR3: CAWSNRGLAEAFF

V: TRBV29-1
D: TRBD2
J: TRBJ2-5
size: -
DNA: TGCAGCGTTTATTTTGGCGGGAGGGAGACCCAGTACTTC
CDR3: CSVYFGGRETQYF

V: TRBV29-1
D: -
J: TRBJ2-3
size: -
DNA: TGCAGCGTCGGTCCCGCCACAGATACGCAGTATTTT
CDR3: CSVGPATDTQYF

V: TRBV4-3
D: -
J: TRBJ1-2
size: -
DNA: TGCGCCAGCAGCCAAGACAGGGCCAACTATGGCTACACCTTC
CDR3: CASSQDRANYGYTF